These 7 T cell receptor beta chains came from one sample sequenced in a study of cytomegalovirus exposure and HLA in healthy donors. Primers: 60 Vbeta forward and 13 Jbeta reverse. TCRdb's table, derived via immunoSEQ multiplex PCR, lists solely in-frame clones and lacks some. The sample contains some 170,000 clones, 80% to 85% of which appear only once. The specimen was PBMCs. These receptors all stem from a woman in her thirties in good health and CMV-seronegative.

To note about this clone: Other DNA variants within this sample encode the same CDR3. V usage is TRBV11-2 and J usage is TRBJ1-2; the D gene is possibly TRBD1 (5 bases). The CDR3 extends over 14 amino acids. CDR1 is SGHAT and CDR2 is FQNNGV in the germline V gene. The V end lost 2 bases, the J end lost 8 bases, and 15 bases lay between the germline ends. As DNA, the CDR3 is TGTGCCAGCAGCTTACCCCCCCGGACATACGGCTACACCTTC. Residues: CASSLPPRTYGYTF.

This clone has a single count. This chain joins TRBV9 and TRBJ2-2; TRBD2 matches 11 bases. This CDR3 spans 19 amino acids. From germline, CDR1 is SGDLS and CDR2 YYNGEE. Trimming at V came to 3 bases and at J to 1 base, leaving 11 bases not matched to a gene. The CDR3 loop reads CASSAHPISGGGNTGELFF. The CDR3 nucleotides read TGTGCCAGCAGCGCCCACCCGATTAGCGGGGGGGGGAACACCGGGGAGCTGTTTTTT.

J is TRBJ2-5 and V is TRBV18; 7 nucleotides align to TRBD1. The CDR3 is made up of 15 amino acids. The J segment lost 5 bases and the V segment lost 3 bases, leaving 9 bases of the junction unmatched. The germline V gene encodes CDR1 KGHSH and CDR2 LQKENI. The CDR3 bases are TGTGCCAGCTCACCCAACAGGGGCCAGGAGGAGACCCAGTACTTC. It specifies CASSPNRGQEETQYF.

The chain links TRBV2 to TRBJ1-1; 7 bases align to TRBD1. J was trimmed by 4 bases and V by 5 bases; bases with no gene match: 4. The CDR3 sequence is 13 residues long. Germline CDR1 is SNHLY and CDR2 is FYNNEI. CDR3 region: CASSTGVGTEAFF. The CDR3 DNA sequence: TGTGCCAGCAGTACAGGGGTAGGCACTGAAGCTTTCTTT.

The chain joins TRBV7-2 to TRBJ2-5; the match to TRBD2 covers 7 bases. The CDR3 totals 14 residues. Germline CDR1 SGHTA, CDR2 FQGNSA. V was clipped by 4 bases and J by 5 bases; unmatched bases: 7. CDR3 residues: CASSSRAGKETQYF. CDR3 in DNA: TGTGCCAGCAGCTCGAGAGCGGGGAAGGAGACCCAGTACTTC.

The rearrangement uses TRBV2 and TRBJ1-1; maybe TRBD1 (6 bases). The V end lost 4 bases, the J end lost 3 bases, and 12 bases lay between the germline ends. The CDR3 is 14 amino acids. In germline, CDR1 is SNHLY, CDR2 FYNNEI. CDR3 loop: CASSAGGADTEAFF. The CDR3 DNA follows: TGTGCCAGCAGTGCGGGGGGCGCTGACACTGAAGCTTTCTTT.

The sample holds one count of this clone. Mismatch with germline at one junction end may stem from a read error. The chain uses TRBV7-9 and TRBJ2-5, with 10 bases aligning to TRBD2. CDR3 length: 14 amino acids. Germline CDR1 is SEHNR and CDR2 is FQNEAQ (reference sequence). The CDR3 region is CSSSFLGLAETQYF. The CDR3 nucleotides are TGTTCCAGCAGCTTTTTGGGACTAGCGGAGACCCAGTACTTC.